This T cell receptor beta chain was documented in a study of blood T cell repertoires in COVID-19 (dated by TCRdb to about 2020). About the investigation overall: Collaborator samples came from the United States, Italy and Spain and covered acute and convalescent phases of COVID-19. Where HLA class I and class II types were available, the types were taken from metadata supplied by the sample provider, not from assay-based typing. A de-identified subject ID, COVID-19 status, age in years and sex were almost always included in the sample metadata. The repertoires were released in a freely available public database intended as a resource for research on the immune response to SARS-CoV-2. The prospective study material was composed of cDNA or gDNA derived from T cells, B-cell-depleted T cells, or PBMCs. Samples came from the ongoing ImmuneRACE study (first 160 participants) plus 1,254 subjects from 6 global collaborators. Subjects who had been exposed to COVID-19, were actively infected with it, or had recovered from it provided the deeply sampled blood TCRbeta repertoires that made up the dataset.

TCRbeta CDR3 regions were amplified from genomic DNA using the immunoSEQ Assay, a bias-controlled multiplex PCR. On the study's bioinformatics: Nucleated cell counts per sample were estimated from amplification of reference gene primers within the assay. To quantify the absolute abundance of each unique TCRbeta CDR3 rearrangement, sequence reads were collapsed and filtered. Productive Simpson clonality was computed per sample as the square root of Simpson's diversity index over productive rearrangements. Imported from immuneACCESS, the table was reduced by TCRdb to in-frame sequences with V and J called. These copies leave out some clones; in studies compared against another copy, an unresolved V gene accounts for under half, and the cause of the remainder is not known. V and J calls and clone size follow that table, whereas D and trimming were derived from the DNA. The sample table contains about 110,000 clones; only one count was recorded for around 82% of them. More than 4% of the sample goes to the ten largest clones.

Summary of the overall study and its limitations: The quantity of clinical and demographic metadata differed by source and by participant and was supplied without curation.

The CDR3 runs 18 amino acids, cysteine and phenylalanine included. Left in the record is the CDR3 DNA by itself, 54 bases read in frame from the first base. A distance of 18 bases separates the germline ends of V and J, which lose 3 bases and 0 bases respectively. Per the germline V gene, MRHNA is the CDR1 and SNTAGT is the CDR2. Whole blood was collected in K2EDTA tubes by collaborating institutions according to the institutions' own protocols. For TCRbeta analysis, collaborators shipped samples in one of three forms: frozen whole blood, isolated PBMCs, or DNA extracted from either of those sample types. Worth noting for this clone: The antigen this receptor binds is unknown. There are no base qualities to consult, and no much larger clone falls within one base.

This chain is built from TRBV6-4 and TRBJ2-1, with TRBD1 perhaps the D gene, on 6 matching bases. The clonotype comes from a human donor in a cohort sampled during active or convalescent COVID-19. Material for sequencing was peripheral blood. The CDR3 protein: CASSEVGVGTTSYNEQFF. At the DNA level, the sequence is TGTGCCAGCAGTGAAGTCGGGGTTGGGACAACCTCCTACAATGAGCAGTTCTTC.